The 31 T cell receptor beta chains below were found in one sample sequenced in a study of human T cells and chemical hapten exposure. Time point: healthy volunteer bleed at 6 weeks. Researchers extracted total RNA from unfractionated whole blood. Each CDR3 protein gets one entry after TCRdb re-called the RACE reads with MiXCR. The repertoire holds approximately 59,000 distinct CDR3 sequences, with under 7.5% as singletons. Sequencing was carried out using whole blood. Source of these receptors: a female donor in good health. Some clones in this sample may be carry-over from other donors' samples.

The V and J genes are TRBV10-3 and TRBJ2-7; tentatively, D is TRBD1 (5 bases). V was cut by 7 bases and J by 4 bases, with 8 bases left in between. The CDR3 has 11 residues. Germline values: CDR1 ENHRY, CDR2 SYGVKD. CDR3 nucleotides: TGTGCCATCAAAGCAGGGTACGAGCAGTACTTC. Translation: CAIKAGYEQYF.

This clonotype was detected ten times or more. This chain connects TRBV4-2 to TRBJ2-6; D remains ambiguous. The CDR3 loop spans 16 amino acids. The germline V gene has CDR1 LGHNA and CDR2 YNFKEQ. Trimming shortened V by 1 base and J by 1 base, and 8 bases separated the two germline ends. CDR3 amino acids: CASSQGSQSGANVLTF. CDR3 nucleotides: TGTGCCAGCAGCCAAGGGTCCCAATCTGGGGCCAACGTCCTGACTTTC.

The genes are TRBV12-3 or TRBV12-4 and TRBJ2-6; 9 positions match TRBD1. V dropped 1 base and J dropped 3; count of bases not matched to a gene: 4. There are 17 residues in the CDR3. Written as DNA, the CDR3 is TGTGCCAGCAGTTTAGGGACAGGGGAATTTGGGGCCAACGTCCTGACTTTC. This sequence encodes CASSLGTGEFGANVLTF.

This clonotype has a count of ten or more. This sequence joins TRBV7-3 and TRBJ2-3; TRBD2 aligns across 7 bases. CDR3 length equals 16 residues. J lost 4 bases, V lost 5 bases, and 12 bases had no gene match. Germline V gives CDR1 SGHTA, CDR2 FQGTGA. DNA of the CDR3: TGTGCCAGCAGCCCCCAGGGTGGGGGGGGGGCAGATACGCAGTATTTT. Translating it yields CASSPQGGGGADTQYF.

This clonotype has at least ten counts. J is TRBJ2-7 and V is TRBV12-3 or TRBV12-4, with D perhaps TRBD1 (5 bases). Between the trimmed V and J ends, which lost 6 bases and 2 bases, there was a span of 14 bases. There are 14 residues in the CDR3. The CDR3 coding sequence is TGTGCCAGCAGCCCACCCGACAGACCCTACGAGCAGTACTTC. It is translated as CASSPPDRPYEQYF.

Many counts were recorded for this clonotype. The rearrangement uses TRBV7-2 and TRBJ2-5, with TRBD2 as a possible D gene (5 bases). The germline CDR1 and CDR2 sequences are SGHTA and FQGNSA. V lost 1 base to trimming and J lost 4 bases, with 10 bases between them. CDR3 size: 14 residues. The CDR3 DNA is TGTGCCAGCAGCTTAGGAGGACTCGGAGAGACCCAGTACTTC. Translation: CASSLGGLGETQYF.

This clonotype occurred many times. This rearrangement joins TRBV28 to TRBJ2-7; D unclear. This CDR3 region has 10 residues. CDR1 and CDR2 (germline): MDHEN, SYDVKM. V gave up 6 bases and J gave up 5 bases, with 5 bases separating them. In DNA form, the CDR3 reads TGTGCCAGCAGCATCCACGAGCAGTACTTC. Encoded protein: CASSIHEQYF.

The chain links TRBV24-1 to TRBJ2-1; 9 bases align to TRBD2. CDR3 length equals 16 residues. Germline V gene data show CDR1 as KGHDR and CDR2 as SFDVKD. With 3 bases clipped from V and 4 bases from J, the junction kept 6 bases outside the gene matches. This CDR3 reads CATSDTSGQQYNEQFF. The CDR3 DNA reads as TGTGCCACCAGTGATACTAGCGGGCAACAATACAATGAGCAGTTCTTC.

This clonotype was counted at least ten times. At one of its ends the junction is not consistent with the germline gene, which may arise from a read error. The genes are TRBV12-3 or TRBV12-4 and TRBJ2-1, with TRBD1 matching 10 bases. The CDR3 spans 17 residues. The CDR3, as DNA: TGTGCCAGCAGTTTAACGACAGGGGGCACCCTCTACGATGAGCAGTTCTTC. This translates into CASSLTTGGTLYDEQFF.

This clonotype was detected ten times or more. This sequence joins TRBV7-9 and TRBJ2-3; 11 positions agree with TRBD2. J lost 3 bases, V lost 5 bases, and 7 bases had no gene match. The CDR3 runs 16 residues. The V gene's germline CDR1 is SEHNR and CDR2 FQNEAQ (reference sequence). DNA for the CDR3: TGTGCCAGCAGCGACCTACTAGCGGGAGCTACAGATACGCAGTATTTT. Translating gives CASSDLLAGATDTQYF.

This clonotype was seen at least ten times. The genes are TRBV7-2 and TRBJ1-5, with D perhaps TRBD1 (6 bases). This CDR3 has 14 residues. Germline V CDR1 and CDR2: SGHTA, FQGNSA. V lost 4 bases and J lost 6, with 13 bases in between. The CDR3 sequence: CASSSTVQGQPQHF. In DNA, the CDR3 is TGTGCCAGCAGCTCCACGGTACAGGGTCAGCCCCAGCATTTT. The full variable domain, rest sourced from reference TRBV7-2 and TRBJ1-5, is GAGVSQSPSNKVTEKGKDVELRCDPISGHTALYWYRQSLGQGLEFLIYFQGNSAPDKSGLPSDRFSAERTGGSVSTLTIQRTQQEDSAVYLCASSSTVQGQPQHFGDGTRLSIL.

This clonotype was observed at least ten times. The genes are TRBV2 and TRBJ2-4, with D perhaps being TRBD1 or TRBD2 (5 bases each). The CDR3 totals 13 residues. The germline V gene has CDR1 SNHLY and CDR2 FYNNEI. V was cut by 3 bases and J by 4 bases, with 7 bases left in between. The DNA of the CDR3 is TGTGCCAGCAGTGAGGGGGTGAAAAACATTCAGTACTTC. Translation: CASSEGVKNIQYF.

There are many counts of this clonotype. The gene calls are TRBV5-5 and TRBJ2-6, with D possibly TRBD2 on 6 matching bases. The germline V and J ends were trimmed by 2 bases and 4 bases, with 16 bases remaining between them. This CDR3 contains 17 residues. Germline V CDR1 and CDR2: SGHKS, YYEKEE (reference sequence). CDR3: CASSLLIGGRGANVLTF. The CDR3 coding sequence is TGTGCCAGCAGCTTACTAATCGGGGGTCGAGGGGCCAACGTCCTGACTTTC.

This clonotype was seen more than once but under ten times. The chain recombines TRBV9 with TRBJ2-3, with 9 bases matching TRBD2. V shed 0 bases, J shed 4 bases, and the junction held 6 bases outside the gene matches. This CDR3 spans 16 amino acids. Germline V gene data show CDR1 as SGDLS and CDR2 as YYNGEE. DNA of the CDR3: TGTGCCAGCAGCGTAGTAGCGGGAGATGGTCCAGATACGCAGTATTTT. It specifies CASSVVAGDGPDTQYF.

This clonotype occurred many times. This sequence joins TRBV20-1 and TRBJ1-3; D not certain. The length of the CDR3 is 12 residues. With 7 bases removed from V and 2 bases from J, the gap between germline ends came to 9 bases. CDR1 and CDR2 (germline): DFQATT, SNEGSKA (reference sequence). The CDR3 protein is CSVSGAGNTIYF. The DNA of the CDR3 is TGCAGTGTTAGCGGAGCTGGAAACACCATATATTTT.

This clonotype has a count of ten or more. The V and J genes are TRBV3-1 and TRBJ1-5; maybe TRBD1 (5 bases). This CDR3 has 13 amino acids. V dropped 1 base and J dropped 7 bases, with 8 bases sitting between them. Germline values: CDR1 LGHDT, CDR2 YNNKEL (reference sequence). In DNA form, the CDR3 reads TGTGCCAGCAGCCAAGTGGGGGACCAGCCCCAGCATTTT. Its translation is CASSQVGDQPQHF.

This clonotype was counted many times. The J gene is TRBJ2-1, the V gene TRBV20-1; 15 positions agree with TRBD2. This CDR3 is built from 15 residues. With 6 bases clipped from V and 6 bases from J, the junction kept 6 bases outside the gene matches. Germline V gene lookup returns CDR1 DFQATT and CDR2 SNEGSKA (reference sequence). The CDR3 DNA follows: TGCAGTGCCGGACTAGCGGGAGGGCCGTTCAATGAGCAGTTCTTC. Encoded protein: CSAGLAGGPFNEQFF.

The sample holds a few counts of this clonotype. This chain uses TRBV5-4 with TRBJ2-3; D not resolved. The CDR3 has 13 residues. Trimming shortened V by 1 base and J by 2 bases, and 5 bases separated the two germline ends. The germline V gene encodes CDR1 SGHNT and CDR2 YYREEE (reference sequence). The DNA for the CDR3 is TGTGCCAGCAGCTTGACATACACAGATACGCAGTATTTT. Translation: CASSLTYTDTQYF.

This clonotype has more than one count but fewer than ten. This sequence joins TRBV12-3 or TRBV12-4 and TRBJ2-7; the match to TRBD2 covers 8 bases. The V and J ends lost 4 bases and 2 bases, in that order; junction bases with no gene match: 4. The CDR3 has 14 amino acids. The CDR3: CASSSLAETYEQYF. The CDR3 nucleotides read TGTGCCAGCAGTTCACTAGCGGAGACCTACGAGCAGTACTTC.

The chain is built from TRBV28 and TRBJ1-5; TRBD1 is a possible D gene (6 bases). CDR1 MDHEN and CDR2 SYDVKM come from the germline V gene. The CDR3 sequence is 14 residues long. V dropped 6 bases and J dropped 7 bases, with 16 bases sitting between them. For the CDR3, the DNA is TGTGCCAGCAGCCCCGGACAGAGGGTCCAGCCCCAGCATTTT. Translation gives CASSPGQRVQPQHF.

In its sample, this clonotype was seen a few times. V and J are TRBV6-6 and TRBJ2-5; D not resolved. Trimming took 6 bases from V and 1 from J, leaving 12 bases between them. Germline values: CDR1 MNHNY, CDR2 SVGAGI (reference sequence). The CDR3 spans 14 residues. DNA for the CDR3: TGTGCCAGCAGGCCAACCAGAATCCAAGAGACCCAGTACTTC. Its protein product is CASRPTRIQETQYF.

This clonotype occurred many times. The chain employs TRBV5-1 and TRBJ2-7; 7 nucleotides match TRBD1. In germline, CDR1 is SGHRS, CDR2 YFSETQ. V shed 7 bases and J 2 bases; nucleotides not matched to a gene: 6. The length of the CDR3 is 13 residues. The CDR3 coding sequence is TGCGCCAGCGGATGGGACAGAGCCTACGAGCAGTACTTC. Amino acids: CASGWDRAYEQYF.

There are many counts of this clonotype. This chain links TRBV20-1 with TRBJ2-7; D unclear. CDR3 length equals 13 residues. CDR1 is DFQATT, CDR2 SNEGSKA, per germline (reference sequence). V was clipped by 2 bases and J by 3 bases, with 11 bases between them. This chain's CDR3 is CSARWVQRYEQYF. The DNA for the CDR3 is TGCAGTGCTAGATGGGTACAGCGCTACGAGCAGTACTTC.

This clonotype occurred many times. The chain couples TRBV5-1 to TRBJ2-3, with 7 bases lining up with TRBD2. The CDR3 is made up of 14 amino acids. The J segment lost 3 bases and the V segment lost 2 bases, leaving 3 bases of the junction unmatched. Germline V gene lookup returns CDR1 SGHRS and CDR2 YFSETQ. CDR3 in amino acids: CASSLAGRTDTQYF. As DNA, the CDR3 is TGCGCCAGCAGCTTAGCGGGACGGACAGATACGCAGTATTTT.

This clonotype was counted between two and nine times. V gene TRBV12-3 or TRBV12-4 combines with J gene TRBJ2-7; D perhaps matches TRBD2 (6 bases). V was clipped by 1 base and J by 3 bases, with 16 bases between them. This CDR3 is built from 16 residues. CDR3 sequence reads: CASSLVHRELYYEQYF. The CDR3 region has the DNA TGTGCCAGCAGTTTAGTTCACCGGGAGCTCTACTACGAGCAGTACTTC.

This clonotype has just a few counts. The chain employs TRBV9 and TRBJ2-3; 9 bases map to TRBD2. The germline V gene encodes CDR1 SGDLS and CDR2 YYNGEE. The CDR3 has 14 residues. V gave up 8 bases and J gave up 1 base; unmatched junction bases: 5. CDR3 nucleotides: TGTGCCAGAACAAGCGGGAGGTGCACAGATACGCAGTATTTT. Residues: CARTSGRCTDTQYF.

This clonotype was detected only a few times. The gene calls are TRBV27 and TRBJ1-1; D unresolved. The V gene's germline CDR1 is MNHEY and CDR2 SMNVEV (reference sequence). The CDR3 has 14 amino acids. V was clipped by 5 bases and J by 2 bases, with 12 bases between them. The CDR3 DNA is TGTGCCAGCAGTCTCCATGTATCCAACACTGAAGCTTTCTTT. This gives the protein CASSLHVSNTEAFF.

This chain links TRBV6-2 or TRBV6-3 with TRBJ2-1, with 7 nucleotides matching TRBD2. The ends lost 3 bases at V and 7 bases at J; junction bases unmatched: 6. Germline CDR1 MNHEY, CDR2 SVGEGT. The CDR3 length is 14 residues. The CDR3 coding sequence is TGTGCCAGCAGTTATAACCTAGCGGCTAATGAGCAGTTCTTC. Its translation is CASSYNLAANEQFF.

There are many counts of this clonotype. DNA for the CDR3: TGTGCCAGCAGTTACGGGACAGGTAGCGAGACCCAGTACTTC. Translated, it gives CASSYGTGSETQYF. The chain couples TRBV6-6 to TRBJ2-5, with 8 bases identical to TRBD1. Per the germline V gene, CDR1 is MNHNY and CDR2 is SVGAGI (reference sequence). With 2 bases clipped from V and 5 bases from J, the junction kept 4 bases outside the gene matches. The CDR3 is made up of 14 amino acids.

This clonotype was detected ten times or more. The J gene is TRBJ1-2, the V gene TRBV29-1; no firm D call. The V gene lost 2 bases and the J gene lost 5 bases, with 9 bases spanning the gap. Germline loops: CDR1 SQVTM, CDR2 ANQGSEA. The CDR3 runs 12 residues. This CDR3 is CSVEYRQYGYTF. The CDR3 nucleotides are TGCAGCGTTGAATATCGGCAGTATGGCTACACCTTC. The complete variable domain, with remaining parts taken from reference TRBV29-1 and TRBJ1-2, reads SAVISQKPSRDICQRGTSLTIQCQVDSQVTMMFWYRQQPGQSLTLIATANQGSEATYESGFVIDKFPISRPNLTFSTLTVSNMSPEDSSIYLCSVEYRQYGYTFGSGTRLTVV.

This clonotype was detected ten times or more. The rearrangement uses TRBV7-9 and TRBJ2-5; 8 nucleotides align to TRBD1. Trimming removed 5 bases from V and 2 bases from J; junction bases left unmatched: 4. CDR1 and CDR2 (germline): SEHNR, FQNEAQ (reference sequence). The CDR3 contains 14 residues. In nucleotides, the CDR3 is TGTGCCAGCAGCCCACAGGGGGTACAAGAGACCCAGTACTTC. It yields the protein CASSPQGVQETQYF.